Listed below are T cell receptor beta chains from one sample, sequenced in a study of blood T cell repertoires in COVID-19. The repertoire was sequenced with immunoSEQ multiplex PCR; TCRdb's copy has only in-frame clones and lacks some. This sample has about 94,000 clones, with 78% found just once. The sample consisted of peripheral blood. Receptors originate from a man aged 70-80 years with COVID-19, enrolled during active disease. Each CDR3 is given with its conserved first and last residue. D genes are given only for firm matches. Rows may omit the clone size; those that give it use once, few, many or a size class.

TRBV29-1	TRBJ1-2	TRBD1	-	TGCAGCGTGCAGATACAGGGGGCGGGTGGCTACACCTTC	CSVQIQGAGGYTF
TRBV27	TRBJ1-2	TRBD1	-	TGTGCCAGCAGTTCGGGACAGACATTCTATGGCTACACCTTC	CASSSGQTFYGYTF
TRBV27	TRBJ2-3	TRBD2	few	TGTGCCAGCAGTTTAAAGGGGACTAGCGGGAGGACCCGCACAGATACGCAGTATTTT	CASSLKGTSGRTRTDTQYF
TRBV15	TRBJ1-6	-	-	TGTGCCACCAGCAGGACAGATTTATATAATTCACCCCTCCACTTT	CATSRTDLYNSPLHF
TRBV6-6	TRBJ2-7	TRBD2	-	TGTGCCAGCAGTTACTCTTCGACTAGCGCCTCCTACGAGCAGTACTTC	CASSYSSTSASYEQYF
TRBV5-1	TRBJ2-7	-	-	TGCGCCAGCAGAGACAGCTCCTACGAGCAGTACTTC	CASRDSSYEQYF
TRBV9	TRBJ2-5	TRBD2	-	TGTGCCAGCAGCGTAGCAGCGGGGGAACAAGAGACCCAGTACTTC	CASSVAAGEQETQYF
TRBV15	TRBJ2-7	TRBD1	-	TGTGCCACCAGCAGAGATTCCGGGACAGGGAACCACGAGCAGTACTTC	CATSRDSGTGNHEQYF
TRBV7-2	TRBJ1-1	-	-	TGTGCCAGCAGCTTATCGGGATCTACTGAAGCTTTCTTT	CASSLSGSTEAFF
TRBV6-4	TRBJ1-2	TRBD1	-	TGTGCCACCTGGACAGGGCACGGCTACACCTTC	CATWTGHGYTF
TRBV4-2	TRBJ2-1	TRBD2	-	TGTGCCAGCAGCAATACACTAGCGGGGGGCTACAATGAGCAGTTCTTC	CASSNTLAGGYNEQFF
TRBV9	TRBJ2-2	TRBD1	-	TGTGCCAGCAGCGGAGGGGCGACAGGGCACACCGGGGAGCTGTTTTTT	CASSGGATGHTGELFF
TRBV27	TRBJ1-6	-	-	TGTGCCAGCCGGTCGGGGGGCCCCCAGGGGAATTCACCCCTCCACTTT	CASRSGGPQGNSPLHF
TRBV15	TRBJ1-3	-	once	TGTGCCACCGGTCTATACGGAAACACCATATATTTT	CATGLYGNTIYF
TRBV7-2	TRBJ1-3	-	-	TGTGCCAGCAGCTTAGGGGGAGGCTCTGGAAACACCATATATTTT	CASSLGGGSGNTIYF
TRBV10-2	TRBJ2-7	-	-	TGCGCCAGCAGTGAGAATTCTGGGGGAGGACGCTACGAGCAGTACTTC	CASSENSGGGRYEQYF
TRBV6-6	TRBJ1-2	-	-	TGTGCCAGCAGTACATACCCGGTGGAGGGCGGGGGCTACACCTTC	CASSTYPVEGGGYTF
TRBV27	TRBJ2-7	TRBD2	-	TGTGCCAGCAGTATCCGAGCGGGGGCGTGGGAGCAGTACTTC	CASSIRAGAWEQYF
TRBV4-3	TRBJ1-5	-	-	TGCGCCAGCAGCCCGACAGGTTATAGCAATCAGCCCCAGCATTTT	CASSPTGYSNQPQHF
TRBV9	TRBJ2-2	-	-	TGTGCCAGCAGCGTAGGGGGACTTAAAACCGGGGAGCTGTTTTTT	CASSVGGLKTGELFF
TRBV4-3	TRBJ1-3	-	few	TGCGCCAGCAGCCAAGATCAGGGTTTTACCTCTGGAAACACCATATATTTT	CASSQDQGFTSGNTIYF
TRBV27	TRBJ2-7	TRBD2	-	TGTGCCAGCAGTTTATCCACACCGTCTTTACTAGCGGGACTCAGTGGCGAGCAGTACTTC	CASSLSTPSLLAGLSGEQYF
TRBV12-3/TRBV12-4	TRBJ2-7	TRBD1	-	TGTGCCAGCAACTACAGGGGGAGTAACGAGCAGTACTTC	CASNYRGSNEQYF
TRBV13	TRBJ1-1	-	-	TGTGCCAGCAGTCTCCAGGGGAACACTGAAGCTTTCTTT	CASSLQGNTEAFF
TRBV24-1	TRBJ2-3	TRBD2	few	TGTGCCACCAGTGGGGGACTAGCGGGGTATACGCAGTATTTT	CATSGGLAGYTQYF
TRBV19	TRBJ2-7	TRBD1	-	TGTGCCAGTAGTCCTCTACTAGGGACAGGTAACTCCTACGAGCAGTACTTC	CASSPLLGTGNSYEQYF
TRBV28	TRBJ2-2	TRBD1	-	TGTGCCAGCGCGTCGTTACCCGACAGGGGGGTTCCCGGGGAGCTGTTTTTT	CASASLPDRGVPGELFF
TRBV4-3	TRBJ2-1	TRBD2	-	TGCGCCAGCAGCCTCACTAGCGGAACATACAATGAGCAGTTCTTC	CASSLTSGTYNEQFF
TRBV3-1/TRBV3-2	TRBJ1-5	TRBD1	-	TGTGCCAGCAGCCAAGGACAGGGGGCGGGACAGCCCCAGCATTTT	CASSQGQGAGQPQHF
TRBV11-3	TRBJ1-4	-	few	TGTGCCAGCAGCTTCCAGAATGAAAAACTGTTTTTT	CASSFQNEKLFF
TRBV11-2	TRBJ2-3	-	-	TGTGCCAGCAGCTCCAACTTTCCTAGCACAGATACGCAGTATTTT	CASSSNFPSTDTQYF
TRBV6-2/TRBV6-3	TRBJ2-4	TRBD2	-	TGTGCCAGCAGTTACGAGGGGACTAGCGGATTTCTAGCCAAAAACATTCAGTACTTC	CASSYEGTSGFLAKNIQYF
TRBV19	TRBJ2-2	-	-	TGTGCCAGTAGTATCGGCCCGCTAGTCGGGGAGCTGTTTTTT	CASSIGPLVGELFF
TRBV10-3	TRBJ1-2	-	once	TGTGCCATCAGTGAGTCATTAGCGGGGGACGGCTACACCTTC	CAISESLAGDGYTF
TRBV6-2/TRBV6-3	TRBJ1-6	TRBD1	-	TGTGCCAGCAGTTACGCCGGGACAGGGGATTCACCCCTCCACTTT	CASSYAGTGDSPLHF
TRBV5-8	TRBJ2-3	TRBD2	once	TGTGCCAGCAGCTACCTAGCGGGAGGGTCGACAGATACGCAGTATTTT	CASSYLAGGSTDTQYF
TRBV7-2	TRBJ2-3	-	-	TGTGCCAGCAGCTCCACAGAAGATACGCAGTATTTT	CASSSTEDTQYF
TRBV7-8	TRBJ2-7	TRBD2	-	TGTGCCAGCAGCGTCGGGGGGGCCTTCCGGGTCGAGCAGTACTTC	CASSVGGAFRVEQYF
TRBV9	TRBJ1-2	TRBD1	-	TGTGCCAGCAGCAAACAGGGGACGAACTATGGCTACACCTTC	CASSKQGTNYGYTF
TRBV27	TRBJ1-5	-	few	TGTGCCAGCAGTTTAGGACTCCCCAATCAGCCCCAGCATTTT	CASSLGLPNQPQHF
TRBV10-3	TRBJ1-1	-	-	TGTGCCATCAGTGAGTCCGGGGGGCAGGACACTGAAGCTTTCTTT	CAISESGGQDTEAFF
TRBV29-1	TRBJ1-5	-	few	TGCAGCGTTGAATTTTTGAACAGGGAGCGCGATCAGCCCCAGCATTTT	CSVEFLNRERDQPQHF
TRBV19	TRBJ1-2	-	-	TGTGCCAGTAGTCCAGCATCAACAGGGAACTATGGCTACACCTTC	CASSPASTGNYGYTF
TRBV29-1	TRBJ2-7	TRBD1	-	TGCAGCGTCCGGCCGGGACAGGGGTTGTACGAGCAGTACTTC	CSVRPGQGLYEQYF
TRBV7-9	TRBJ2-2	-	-	TGTGCCAGCAGCCCCGGGACTAACACCGGGGAGCTGTTTTTT	CASSPGTNTGELFF
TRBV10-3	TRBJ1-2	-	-	TGTGCCATCAGGGACAGTTCCCATGGCTACACCTTC	CAIRDSSHGYTF
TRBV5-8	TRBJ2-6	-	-	TGTGCCAGCAGTTCACTGGGAGCCGGGGCCAACGTCCTGACTTTC	CASSSLGAGANVLTF
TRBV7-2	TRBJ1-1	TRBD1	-	TGTGCCAGCAGAACCTCCGTCGAGGGGGCTGCTGAAGCTTTCTTT	CASRTSVEGAAEAFF
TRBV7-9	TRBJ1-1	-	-	TGTGCCAGCAGCTCGGACACTCGGAACACTGAAGCTTTCTTT	CASSSDTRNTEAFF
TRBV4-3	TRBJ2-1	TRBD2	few	TGCGCCAGCAGCCAGAGTTCACTAGCGGGGTACTCCTACAATGAGCAGTTCTTC	CASSQSSLAGYSYNEQFF